A single T cell receptor beta chain is shown here with its context. This clonotype was seen repeatedly, ten times or more. Its cognate antigen has yet to be identified. Nothing much larger sits one base from this clone, and base qualities are not available. The TCR beta CDR3 regions were amplified from RNA transcripts. For the first round of RT-PCR on the TCR CDR3, the HTBI primer set was used together with the Qiagen OneStep RT-PCR kit. Libraries were constructed in a second round of multiplex PCR, after which size selection and purification were performed. Sequencing of the libraries was done on an Illumina HiSeq2000 using paired-end 100 bp reads. In the authors' own workflow: SOAPnuke was used to process the raw data, removing reads that contained adapters or uncalled bases, had a mean Phred below 15, or lacked an exact match to the constant primer or identifier. COPE v1.2.5 was used to merge the high-quality paired reads, and each unique nucleotide sequence was defined as a clonotype. Clonotypes were aligned to IMGT TRBV, TRBD and TRBJ reference segments using MiTCR v1.1. Only V-J combinations with frequency above 0.0001, covering 99% to 99.2% of repertoires, were analysed. The TCS score was defined as the ratio of F50 (clonal expansion) to E x V (chaos), calculated using BLOSUM62-based TCRdist between CDR3 peptides within each V-J. Welch's t-statistics and random forest reduced 500 to 650 V-J features to roughly 13, which were used in a naive Bayes classifier (R e1071). TCRdb passed the public sequencing reads through fastp at Q25 and MiXCR, retaining productive beta sequences. Every entry covers one CDR3 protein and lists the most common genes and DNA from its rows. The V and J calls reflect TCRdb's pipeline rather than the authors' work. In this sample the table shows approximately 560,000 distinct CDR3 sequences, approximately 15% of which occur a single time. The ten largest clonotypes hold around 7.8% of the sample.

These data come from a study of T cells in Graves' hyperthyroidism and ophthalmopathy (dated by TCRdb to about 2019). Context from the whole study: Peripheral blood was collected at initial diagnosis, before any treatment. TCR V-J signatures able to tell the groups apart were searched for in a discovery cohort of 100 or so patients, of whom more than 40 had Graves' ophthalmopathy and roughly 59 had stable Graves' hyperthyroidism. An independent validation cohort of around 19 hyperthyroidism patients and some 15 patients who later progressed to ophthalmopathy tested prospective prediction of ophthalmopathy. The roughly 90 discovery patients were divided at random into training and test sets in a 7:3 ratio. In addition, the study compared T-cell repertoires in thyroid tissue and in blood from roughly 6 Graves' hyperthyroidism patients. Following sampling, methimazole starting at 30 mg daily was given to hyperthyroidism patients, and high-dose intravenous methylprednisolone was given to ophthalmopathy patients. TCR Vbeta CDR3 sequencing of fewer than 150 peripheral blood samples (around 45 ophthalmopathy, 70 to 85 hyperthyroidism and around 17 progressor patients) is reported in the paper.

Stable Graves' hyperthyroidism was defined as the absence of progression to ophthalmopathy over 18 months of follow-up. The hyperthyroidism patients were between 18 and 65 years old and newly diagnosed, with a disease duration of less than 2 months. Exclusion was applied to patients with uncontrolled infections, other autoimmune diseases, pregnancy or lactation. Clinical symptoms, serum thyroxine and TRAb, thyroid ultrasound, and orbital computed tomography formed the basis for the diagnoses. PBMCs were isolated from approximately 10 ml of fresh peripheral blood by Ficoll-Paque density gradient centrifugation. Trizol reagent was used to extract total RNA, and RNA quality was then checked on an Agilent 2100 Bioanalyzer. The paper's findings and limits, for the study overall: Sample size was not statistically predetermined, and blinding of investigators to group allocation was not performed. Blood samples also contained most of the expanded thyroid clonotypes (frequency above 0.001), which suggests that blood repertoires may reflect thyroid immune responses. A model built on a 13 V-J signature distinguished ophthalmopathy from stable hyperthyroidism, reaching around 88% sensitivity and 81.08% specificity in cross-validation and 80%/75% in testing. In validation, the model predicted progression to ophthalmopathy a median of roughly 6.1 months before onset, with roughly 70% sensitivity and roughly 79% specificity.

V gives up 7 bases and J gives up 3 bases, and the segment between their germline ends measures 13 bases. The CDR3 goes from the cysteine to the phenylalanine over 13 residues. Just CDR3 DNA is preserved here, 39 bases in frame from base 1. Sequences SEHNR (CDR1) and FQNEAQ (CDR2) are obtained from the germline V gene (reference sequence). The sequence joins TRBV7-9 to TRBJ2-7, with no confidently assigned D gene. The sequence was collected from a woman aged 25 to 39 with Graves' hyperthyroidism. Sequencing was performed on blood. The nucleotides are TGTGCCAGCACCAAACAGAACATCTACGAGCAGTACTTC. This sequence encodes CASTKQNIYEQYF.